The clone carrying this T cell receptor beta chain was detected ten times or more. The antigen remains undetermined. Germline values: CDR1 SEHNR, CDR2 FQNEAQ (reference sequence). V shed 8 bases and J 7 bases; nucleotides not matched to a gene: 11. The CDR3 extends over 13 amino acids. Amplification of TCR alpha and beta CDR3 regions from RNA used iRepertoire nested multiplex PCR. One-step reverse transcription and amplification started from approximately 100-400 ng of tissue mRNA or PBMC total RNA. TCRdb ran MiXCR on the multiplex PCR reads and lists one entry per CDR3 protein. In the table there are about 45,000 distinct CDR3 sequences, about 22% of which are singletons. The sample comes from a study of glioma-infiltrating T cells. Overall study results and limits: Tissue-blood divergence was below expectation in non-neoplastic patients, above in gliomas. Very few CDR3 sequences were shared between tissue and blood.

The receptor comes from a human donor with low-grade glioma or glioblastoma, undergoing nonglioma brain surgery, or in good health (not recorded which). The chain joins TRBV7-9 to TRBJ2-7; TRBD1 matches at 7 bases. The sample taken for sequencing was glioma tissue, nonneoplastic brain tissue, or PBMCs (not recorded which). Here the CDR3 reads CASPSRGRNEQYV. CDR3 nucleotide sequence: TGTGCCAGCCCTTCGAGGGGGCGAAATGAGCAGTACGTC.